The 21 T cell receptor beta chains reported below all come from one sample, sequenced in a study of T cell responses to AZD1222 COVID-19 vaccine. Libraries were prepared by immunoSEQ multiplex PCR; TCRdb keeps only in-frame clonotypes and omits some of them. The sample comprises roughly 110,000 clones, around 92% of which are singletons, and approximately 9.3% rests with the top ten. This specimen consisted of peripheral blood, obtained 28 days after the second AZD1222 dose. These receptors came from an adult who received the AZD1222 COVID-19 vaccine.

This chain connects TRBV7-9 to TRBJ1-1, with D maybe TRBD1 (5 bases). The ends were cut back, 8 bases at V and 1 base at J, with 11 bases in the middle. This CDR3 comprises 13 residues. CDR1 is SEHNR, CDR2 FQNEAQ, per germline (reference sequence). Here the CDR3 reads CASRTSGNTEAFF. In nucleotides, the CDR3 is TGTGCCAGCCGGACATCAGGGAACACTGAAGCTTTCTTT.

The chain links TRBV30 to TRBJ1-6, with 7 positions matching TRBD1. This CDR3 is 13 amino acids long. Germline V lookup: CDR1 GTSNPN, CDR2 SVGIG (reference sequence). Unmatched junction bases numbered 5, after V lost 8 bases and J lost 4 bases. The CDR3 region is CAGGGQYNSPLHF. CDR3 sequence (DNA): TGTGCCGGGGGGGGACAGTATAATTCACCCCTCCACTTT.

The chain couples TRBV14 to TRBJ2-7; D may be TRBD1 (5 bases). Trimming left V 1 base short and J 2 bases short, with 18 bases between. The CDR3 is 17 residues long. Germline loops: CDR1 SGHDN, CDR2 FVKESK. The chain's CDR3 is CASSQALPLQGAYEQYF. The CDR3 DNA reads as TGTGCCAGCAGCCAAGCTCTCCCCCTGCAGGGCGCCTACGAGCAGTACTTC. Together with reference TRBV14 and TRBJ2-7, the CDR3 gives the full variable domain: EAGVTQFPSHSVIEKGQTVTLRCDPISGHDNLYWYRRVMGKEIKFLLHFVKESKQDESGMPNNRFLAERTGGTYSTLKVQPAELEDSGVYFCASSQALPLQGAYEQYFGPGTRLTVT.

V is TRBV4-2 and J is TRBJ2-3; possibly TRBD2 for D (6 bases). Germline V gives CDR1 LGHNA, CDR2 YNFKEQ. The V end was cut by 0 bases, the J end by 0 bases, with 19 bases between. This CDR3 spans 19 amino acids. CDR3 sequence: CASSQDGTTRPTSTDTQYF. The CDR3 DNA is TGTGCCAGCAGCCAAGATGGGACGACTAGGCCAACTAGCACAGATACGCAGTATTTT.

This clone was counted a single time. The V and J genes are TRBV28 and TRBJ2-2; perhaps TRBD1 as D (6 bases). The germline CDR1 and CDR2 sequences are MDHEN and SYDVKM. The CDR3 has 13 amino acids. The ends were cut back, 8 bases at V and 3 bases at J, with 10 bases in the middle. The CDR3 nucleotides read TGTGCCAGCTCGGACAGATACACCGGGGAGCTGTTTTTT. This translates into CASSDRYTGELFF.

CDR3 bases: TGTGCCAGCAGCTCCAGCGGGAGTGGACACAATGAGCAGTTCTTC. It translates to CASSSSGSGHNEQFF. The chain is built from TRBV7-3 and TRBJ2-1; 8 positions agree with TRBD2. Germline-derived CDR1 and CDR2 are SGHTA and FQGTGA. With V trimmed by 4 bases and J by 5 bases, 7 bases remained unmatched. This CDR3 contains 15 residues.

This clone came up once. The chain employs TRBV5-1 and TRBJ2-1; maybe TRBD2 (5 bases). This CDR3 region has 16 residues. Germline CDR1 is SGHRS and CDR2 is YFSETQ. The V gene lost 4 bases and the J gene lost 7 bases, with 21 bases spanning the gap. Written as DNA, the CDR3 is TGCGCCAGCAGCCCCAACCTCAACTTGGGGAGTAATGAGCAGTTCTTC. This codes for CASSPNLNLGSNEQFF.

The chain recombines TRBV10-1 with TRBJ1-6, with D perhaps matching TRBD1 (6 bases). The germline V gene has CDR1 WNHNN and CDR2 SYGVQD (reference sequence). The CDR3 is 15 residues long. V lost 4 bases, J lost 11 bases, and 18 bases lay in between. CDR3 region: CASSGGTPFETPLHF. The DNA for the CDR3 is TGCGCCAGCAGTGGTGGGACACCCTTTGAAACACCCCTCCACTTT.

This clone showed up just once. The genes are TRBV5-1 and TRBJ1-6, with D maybe TRBD1 (5 bases). CDR1 and CDR2 from the germline V gene are SGHRS and YFSETQ. This CDR3 has 14 residues. Trimming left V 3 bases short and J 9 bases short, with 13 bases between. CDR3 in amino acids: CASSSGREGSPLHF. The CDR3 DNA is TGCGCCAGCAGCTCTGGCAGGGAGGGTTCACCCCTCCACTTT. The variable domain in full, completed from reference TRBV5-1 and TRBJ1-6, reads KAGVTQTPRYLIKTRGQQVTLSCSPISGHRSVSWYQQTPGQGLQFLFEYFSETQRNKGNFPGRFSGRQFSNSRSEMNVSTLELGDSALYLCASSSGREGSPLHFGNGTRLTVT.

The genes are TRBV16 and TRBJ2-2; no clear D gene. This CDR3 spans 15 amino acids. Germline V gene lookup returns CDR1 KGHSY and CDR2 FQNENV. V dropped 1 base and J dropped 1 base, with 7 bases sitting between them. The CDR3 bases are TGTGCCAGCAGCCAATACGGCCAGAACACCGGGGAGCTGTTTTTT. This gives the protein CASSQYGQNTGELFF.

The chain recombines TRBV7-9 with TRBJ1-5, with D perhaps matching TRBD1 (5 bases). The CDR3 is made up of 15 amino acids. Trimming removed 1 base at V and 5 bases at J, with 12 bases between. CDR1 is SEHNR, CDR2 FQNEAQ, per germline (reference sequence). The CDR3 nucleotides are TGTGCCAGCAGCTTAGGGAGGGGCGTTGATCAGCCCCAGCATTTT. Its translation: CASSLGRGVDQPQHF.

This clone was observed a handful of times. The chain joins TRBV19 to TRBJ2-6, with 11 nucleotides matching TRBD2. Germline trimming cut 5 bases from V and 4 bases from J; bases unmatched to any gene: 19. The germline CDR1 and CDR2 sequences are LNHDA and SQIVND (reference sequence). The CDR3 extends over 21 amino acids. CDR3 in amino acids: CASSASGTSGTARTGANVLTF. CDR3 bases: TGTGCCAGTAGTGCCTCCGGGACTAGCGGCACCGCCCGGACGGGGGCCAACGTCCTGACTTTC.

The chain combines TRBV28 with TRBJ1-5; 8 nucleotides align to TRBD1. From germline, CDR1 is MDHEN and CDR2 SYDVKM. Trimming removed 4 bases from V and 5 bases from J; junction bases left unmatched: 13. CDR3 length: 17 amino acids. The CDR3 DNA is TGTGCCAGCAGTTCCCGGAGGGGGGGACAGGTTGATCAGCCCCAGCATTTT. Residues: CASSSRRGGQVDQPQHF.

The chain has TRBV30 and TRBJ1-6; D uncertain. Germline-derived CDR1 and CDR2 are GTSNPN and SVGIG (reference sequence). V was shortened by 2 bases and J by 0 bases, with 23 bases between the two germline ends. This CDR3 is built from 20 residues. The CDR3 sequence is CAWSRVSGRTTGSYNSPLHF. The DNA of the CDR3 is TGTGCCTGGAGTAGAGTTAGTGGCAGGACGACCGGCTCCTATAATTCACCCCTCCACTTT.

The CDR3 protein is CASSLGQGAYEQYF. CDR3 coding DNA: TGTGCCAGCTCACTGGGACAGGGGGCCTACGAGCAGTACTTC. V and J are TRBV18 and TRBJ2-7, with 11 positions matching TRBD1. Germline V lookup: CDR1 KGHSH, CDR2 LQKENI. The V segment lost 4 bases and the J segment 2 bases; nucleotides outside the gene matches: 1. This CDR3 has 14 amino acids.

The chain employs TRBV18 and TRBJ2-1, with D maybe TRBD1 (6 bases). The length of the CDR3 is 15 residues. V lost 4 bases to trimming and J lost 0 bases, with 10 bases between them. Germline assignment: CDR1 KGHSH and CDR2 LQKENI. The CDR3 coding sequence is TGTGCCAGCTCACAGGAGGACAGCTCCTACAATGAGCAGTTCTTC. This translates into CASSQEDSSYNEQFF.

The chain links TRBV10-3 to TRBJ2-5; no clear D gene. Germline values: CDR1 ENHRY, CDR2 SYGVKD. V lost 1 base and J 5 bases, leaving 11 bases between the germline ends. This CDR3 contains 14 residues. The CDR3 sequence is CAISEYSGTETQYF. CDR3 nucleotide sequence: TGTGCCATCAGTGAGTACTCGGGTACCGAGACCCAGTACTTC.

The V gene is TRBV19, the J gene TRBJ1-2; D is uncertain. From germline, CDR1 is LNHDA and CDR2 SQIVND (reference sequence). V lost 7 bases to trimming and J lost 7 bases, with 19 bases between them. This CDR3 comprises 14 residues. DNA of the CDR3: TGTGCCAGTACCCCACAGTGGGGTAATAGTGGCTACACCTTC. Translating gives CASTPQWGNSGYTF.

The genes are TRBV28 and TRBJ2-6, with D unresolved. CDR1 is MDHEN and CDR2 is SYDVKM in the germline V gene. CDR3 size: 15 residues. Trimming shortened V by 3 bases and J by 2 bases, and 8 bases separated the two germline ends. The CDR3: CASSFVRAGANVLTF. CDR3 nucleotides: TGTGCCAGCAGTTTTGTGCGAGCTGGGGCCAACGTCCTGACTTTC.

The rearrangement joins TRBV28 to TRBJ2-7; D may be TRBD1 (6 bases). CDR3 size: 15 residues. The V end lost 4 bases, the J end lost 5 bases, and 18 bases lay between the germline ends. The germline gives CDR1 MDHEN, CDR2 SYDVKM. The CDR3 loop is CASSSTGDIRDEQYF. DNA for the CDR3: TGTGCCAGCAGTTCCACCGGGGACATACGAGACGAGCAGTACTTC.

V and J are TRBV6-5 and TRBJ1-5, with TRBD1 matching over 10 bases. The germline gives CDR1 MNHEY, CDR2 SVGAGI. CDR3 length equals 14 residues. V was clipped by 5 bases and J by 7 bases; unmatched bases: 5. The DNA of the CDR3 is TGTGCCAGCAGTCCGACAGGGGGCAGGCAGCCCCAGCATTTT. This sequence encodes CASSPTGGRQPQHF.